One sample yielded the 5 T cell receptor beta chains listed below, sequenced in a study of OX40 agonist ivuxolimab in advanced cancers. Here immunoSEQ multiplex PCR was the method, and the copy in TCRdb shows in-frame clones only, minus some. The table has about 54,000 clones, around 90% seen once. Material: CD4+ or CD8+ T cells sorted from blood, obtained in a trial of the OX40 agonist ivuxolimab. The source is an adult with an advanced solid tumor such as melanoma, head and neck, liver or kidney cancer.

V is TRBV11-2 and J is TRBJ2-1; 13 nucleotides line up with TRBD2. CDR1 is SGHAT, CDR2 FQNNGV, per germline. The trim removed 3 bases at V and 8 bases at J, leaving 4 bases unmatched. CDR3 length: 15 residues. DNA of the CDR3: TGTGCCAGCAGCTTCGGACTAGCGGGAGTCTATGAGCAGTTCTTC. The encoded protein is CASSFGLAGVYEQFF.

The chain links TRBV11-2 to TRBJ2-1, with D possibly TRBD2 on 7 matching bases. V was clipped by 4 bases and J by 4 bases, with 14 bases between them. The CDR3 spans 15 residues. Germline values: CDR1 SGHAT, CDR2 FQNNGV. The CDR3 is CASSSVEGGYNEQFF. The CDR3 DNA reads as TGTGCCAGCAGCTCCGTCGAGGGGGGGTACAATGAGCAGTTCTTC.

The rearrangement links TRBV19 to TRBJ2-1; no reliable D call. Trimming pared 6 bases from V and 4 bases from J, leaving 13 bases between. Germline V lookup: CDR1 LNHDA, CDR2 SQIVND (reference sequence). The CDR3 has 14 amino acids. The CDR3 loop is CASRDALGYNEQFF. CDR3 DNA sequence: TGTGCCAGTAGGGATGCTTTAGGATACAATGAGCAGTTCTTC. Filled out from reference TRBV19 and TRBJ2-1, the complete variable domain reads DGGITQSPKYLFRKEGQNVTLSCEQNLNHDAMYWYRQDPGQGLRLIYYSQIVNDFQKGDIAEGYSVSREKKESFPLTVTSAQKNPTAFYLCASRDALGYNEQFFGPGTRLTVL.

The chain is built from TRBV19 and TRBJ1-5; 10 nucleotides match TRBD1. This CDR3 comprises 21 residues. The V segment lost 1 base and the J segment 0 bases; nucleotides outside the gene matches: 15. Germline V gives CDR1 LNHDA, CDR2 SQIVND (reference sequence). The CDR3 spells CASSIGSRQGAGSYSNQPQHF. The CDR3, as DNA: TGTGCCAGTAGTATAGGCTCCCGACAGGGGGCCGGTTCCTATAGCAATCAGCCCCAGCATTTT. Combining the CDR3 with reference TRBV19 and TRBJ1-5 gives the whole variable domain DGGITQSPKYLFRKEGQNVTLSCEQNLNHDAMYWYRQDPGQGLRLIYYSQIVNDFQKGDIAEGYSVSREKKESFPLTVTSAQKNPTAFYLCASSIGSRQGAGSYSNQPQHFGDGTRLSIL.

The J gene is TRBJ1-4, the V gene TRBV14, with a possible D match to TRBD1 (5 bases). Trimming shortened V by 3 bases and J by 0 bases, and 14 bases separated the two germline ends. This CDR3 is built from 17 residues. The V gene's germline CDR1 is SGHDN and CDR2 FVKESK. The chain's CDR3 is CASSQVDTSSTNEKLFF. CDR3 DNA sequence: TGTGCCAGCAGCCAGGTGGACACAAGTTCAACTAATGAAAAACTGTTTTTT.